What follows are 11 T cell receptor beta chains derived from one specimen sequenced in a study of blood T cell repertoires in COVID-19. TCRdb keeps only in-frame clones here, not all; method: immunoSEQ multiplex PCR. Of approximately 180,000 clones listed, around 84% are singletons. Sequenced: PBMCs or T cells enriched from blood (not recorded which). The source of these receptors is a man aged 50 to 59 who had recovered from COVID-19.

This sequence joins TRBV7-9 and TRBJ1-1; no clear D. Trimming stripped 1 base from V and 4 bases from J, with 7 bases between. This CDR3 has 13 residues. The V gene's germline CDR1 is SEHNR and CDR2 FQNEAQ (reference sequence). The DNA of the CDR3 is TGTGCCAGCAGCTTAGTTACAGTCACTGAAGCTTTCTTT. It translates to CASSLVTVTEAFF.

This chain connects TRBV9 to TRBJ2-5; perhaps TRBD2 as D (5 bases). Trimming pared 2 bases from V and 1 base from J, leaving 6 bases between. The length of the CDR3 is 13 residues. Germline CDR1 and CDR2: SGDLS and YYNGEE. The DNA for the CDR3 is TGTGCCAGCAGCGTCAGCGGCCAAGAGACCCAGTACTTC. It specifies CASSVSGQETQYF.

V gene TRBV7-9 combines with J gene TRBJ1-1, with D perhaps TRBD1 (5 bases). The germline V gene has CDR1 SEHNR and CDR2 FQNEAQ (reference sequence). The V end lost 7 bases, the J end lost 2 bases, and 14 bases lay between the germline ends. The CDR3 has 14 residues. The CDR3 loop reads CASTTLGGNTEAFF. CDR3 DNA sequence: TGTGCCAGCACCACCCTCGGGGGAAACACTGAAGCTTTCTTT.

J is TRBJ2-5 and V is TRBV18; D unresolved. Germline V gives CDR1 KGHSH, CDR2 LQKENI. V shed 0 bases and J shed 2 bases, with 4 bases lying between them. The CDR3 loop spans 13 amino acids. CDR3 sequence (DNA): TGTGCCAGCTCACCACCTAATCAAGAGACCCAGTACTTC. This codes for CASSPPNQETQYF.

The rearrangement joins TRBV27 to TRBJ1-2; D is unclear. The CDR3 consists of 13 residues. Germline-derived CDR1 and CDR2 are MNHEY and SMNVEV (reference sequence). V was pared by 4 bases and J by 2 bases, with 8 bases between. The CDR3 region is CASSSTDNYGYTF. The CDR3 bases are TGTGCCAGCAGTTCCACAGACAACTATGGCTACACCTTC.

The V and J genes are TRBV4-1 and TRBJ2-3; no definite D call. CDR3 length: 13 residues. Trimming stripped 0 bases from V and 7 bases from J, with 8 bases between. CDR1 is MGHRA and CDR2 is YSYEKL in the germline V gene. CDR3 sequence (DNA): TGCGCCAGCAGCCAAGAATACCAGTATACGCAGTATTTT. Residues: CASSQEYQYTQYF.

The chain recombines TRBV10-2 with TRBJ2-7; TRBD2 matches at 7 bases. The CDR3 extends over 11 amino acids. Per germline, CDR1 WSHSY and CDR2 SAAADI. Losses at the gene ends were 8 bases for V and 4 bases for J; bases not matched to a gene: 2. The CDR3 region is CASGRGYEQYF. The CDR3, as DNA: TGCGCCAGCGGGAGGGGTTACGAGCAGTACTTC.

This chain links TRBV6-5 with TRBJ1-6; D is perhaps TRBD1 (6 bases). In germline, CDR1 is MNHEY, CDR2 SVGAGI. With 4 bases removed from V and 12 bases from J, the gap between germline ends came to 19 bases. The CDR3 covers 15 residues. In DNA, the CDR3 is TGTGCCAGCAGTTCGGTCAGGGGACAAGGAGGACCCCTCCACTTT. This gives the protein CASSSVRGQGGPLHF.

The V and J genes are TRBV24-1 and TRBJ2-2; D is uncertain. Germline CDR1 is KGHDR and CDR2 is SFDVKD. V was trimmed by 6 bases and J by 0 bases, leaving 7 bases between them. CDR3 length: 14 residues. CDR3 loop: CATSKAPNTGELFF. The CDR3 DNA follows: TGTGCCACCAGTAAAGCTCCGAACACCGGGGAGCTGTTTTTT.

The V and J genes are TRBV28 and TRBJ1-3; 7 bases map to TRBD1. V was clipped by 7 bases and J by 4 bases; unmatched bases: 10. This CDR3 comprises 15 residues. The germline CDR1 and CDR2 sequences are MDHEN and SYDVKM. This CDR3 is CASNPTGKEGNTIYF. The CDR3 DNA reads TGTGCCAGCAATCCGACAGGGAAGGAGGGAAACACCATATATTTT.

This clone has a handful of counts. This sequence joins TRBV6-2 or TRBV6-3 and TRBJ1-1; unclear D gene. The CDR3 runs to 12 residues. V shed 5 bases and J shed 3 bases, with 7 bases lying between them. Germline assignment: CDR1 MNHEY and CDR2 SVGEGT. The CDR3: CASSGSHTEAFF. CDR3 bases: TGTGCCAGCAGTGGTAGTCACACTGAAGCTTTCTTT.